Listed here are 3 T cell receptor beta chains from one sample, sequenced in a study of blood T cell repertoires in COVID-19. Sequencing was performed with immunoSEQ multiplex PCR; in TCRdb, only in-frame clones are kept and a portion is missing. This table has some 20,000 clones, more than 85% appearing once. Sequencing was done on a sample of peripheral blood. These receptors originate from a man aged 65 to 85 with acute or convalescent COVID-19.

The gene calls are TRBV5-1 and TRBJ1-1, with D unresolved. Germline V gene lookup returns CDR1 SGHRS and CDR2 YFSETQ. V was trimmed by 3 bases and J by 1 base, leaving 7 bases between them. This CDR3 has 13 amino acids. CDR3 in amino acids: CASSSSANTEAFF. CDR3 DNA: TGCGCCAGCAGCTCCAGCGCGAACACTGAAGCTTTCTTT.

The rearrangement uses TRBV5-4 and TRBJ1-3; D remains ambiguous. CDR1 is SGHNT, CDR2 YYREEE, per germline (reference sequence). The CDR3 is made up of 15 amino acids. V was pared by 1 base and J by 2 bases, with 10 bases between. CDR3 nucleotide sequence: TGTGCCAGCAGCTTGCCAACAGCCACTGGAAACACCATATATTTT. Its translation is CASSLPTATGNTIYF.

The CDR3 coding sequence is TGTGCCAGCACCCCCACACCCAGCTCCTACAATGAGCAGTTCTTC. This codes for CASTPTPSSYNEQFF. V gene TRBV9 combines with J gene TRBJ2-1, with unresolved D. Looked up from germline, CDR1 is SGDLS and CDR2 is YYNGEE. Trimming took off 6 bases at V and 0 bases at J, with 13 bases between the two ends. The CDR3 length is 15 residues.